This TCR beta chain was documented in a study of vaccination and CD4 T cells after COVID-19 (dated by TCRdb to the early 2020s). Notes on the research overall: Every convalescent patient had a positive nasal swab PCR test for SARS-CoV-2, with mild disease in several patients and severe disease in one. The convalescent cohort comprised six males and four females, including two Hispanic individuals, seven Caucasians, two Asians and one multiracial person. Two doses of either the Pfizer-BioNTech BNT162b2 vaccine (n=8) or the Moderna mRNA-1273 vaccine (n=2) were administered to participants. Post-COVID blood samples were collected from convalescent patients a median of around 100 days after diagnosis, with a range of roughly 30 to 170 days. The time from the second vaccine dose to post-vaccine blood sampling had a median of around 72 days and ranged from about 14 to 250 days. The cultures were stimulated with overlapping spike peptide pools from SARS-CoV-2 and from the common cold coronaviruses HCoV-NL63, HCoV-OC43 and HCoV-229E. As controls, cultures received a CEFX viral epitope pool (the positive control), an HIV-1 Nef peptide pool (the negative control), or no peptide at all. The spike-specific CD4+ TCR repertoire was compared before and after mRNA vaccination in ten to eleven COVID-19 convalescent patients and a few infection-naive healthy vaccine recipients.

Library prep was done by PCR. DNA from cultured CD4+ T cells underwent TCR sequencing with the Oncomine TCR Beta short-read assay at the Johns Hopkins FTIC core. The QIAamp micro DNA kit was used to extract genomic DNA from the cultured CD4+ T cells. Oncomine TCR Beta libraries from cultured CD4+ T cells were pooled using unique dual indexes and sequenced on an Illumina iSeq 100. The source study handled its data this way. Non-productive sequences were filtered out, and CDR3s that did not start with C, did not end with F or W, or were shorter than 7 amino acids were discarded. Antigen-specific clonotypes were identified using the MANAFEST web application through comparison of peptide-stimulated wells with reference and other culture wells. Positive clones required FDR below 0.05, an odds ratio above 5, and productive frequency above 0.1% in at least two of three replicate wells. A clonotype counted as cross-reactive if it showed significant expansion both in the SARS-CoV-2 spike wells and in at least one common cold coronavirus spike condition. Similarity between CDR3 sequences was evaluated in R version 3.6.1 using Levenshtein distances (stringdist) and unrooted phylogenetic trees (ape). TCRdb took the public reads, trimmed them with fastp at Q25, ran MiXCR for clone calling and kept in-frame beta chains. Identical CDR3 protein sequences are pooled into one entry, listed with their most common genes and DNA. For this entry, the V and J calls and clone size follow TCRdb and not the study's own pipeline. This sample has about 12,000 distinct CDR3 sequences in its table, and 50% to 60% of those were observed once. Jointly, the top ten make up around a quarter of the sample.

The full study reports these points: Among convalescent patients, a median about 86% of the SARS-CoV-2-reactive clones seen after vaccination appeared only after vaccination, which suggests priming specific to the vaccine. The number of convalescent patients in the study was relatively small, and the study did not examine early timepoints following natural infection. In convalescent patients, nearly all vaccine-specific clones (304 of 307) were found to be mono-reactive for SARS-CoV-2 spike rather than cross-reactive with common cold coronaviruses. The median count of SARS-CoV-2-reactive clonotypes went up from under 25 after infection to 38 after vaccination, although the change was not significant.

The sample's treatment or condition label is to be understood as: approximately 9-day PBMC culture with coronavirus spike peptide pools or control peptides (ViraFEST assay). The ViraFEST assay was used in the study, in which antigen-specific T cells were expanded with peptide pools and expanded clonotypes were subsequently identified by TCR sequencing. The convalescent patients' positive SARS-CoV-2 PCR tests fell between March and December 2020, which was before the Alpha, Beta and Delta variants emerged in the United States. Each well held approximately 2 million PBMCs cultured in IMDM containing about 5% human AB serum and approximately 9.8 IU/ml IL-2, with approximately 9.2 ug/ml peptide pools added. Half of the culture medium was replaced with fresh IL-2-containing medium on days 3 and 7. After around 11 days of culture, CD4+ T cells were isolated by negative selection using the EasySep CD4+ T cell isolation kit. PBMCs were separated from whole blood using Ficoll-Paque Plus gradient centrifugation and then either used fresh or cryopreserved at -140C. In general, triplicate wells were set up for every culture condition.

Remarks on this clonotype: The target of this receptor is not known. No much larger clonotype is one base removed from it; base qualities were not supplied.

The CDR3 goes from the cysteine to the phenylalanine over 14 residues. Just the 42-base CDR3 DNA is kept, in frame starting at base 1. V loses 5 bases, J loses 1 base, and the germline ends lie 10 bases apart. CDR1 and CDR2, looked up from the germline V gene, are KGHDR and SFDVKD. This receptor was obtained from a human donor who had recovered from COVID-19. The sequence is built from TRBV24-1 and TRBJ1-2, with an unclear D gene assignment. The sample was CD4+ T cells from blood, cultured in vitro. The CDR3 region reads CATSAGPLNYGYTF. The DNA sequence is given as TGTGCCACCAGTGCTGGACCGCTTAACTATGGCTACACCTTC.